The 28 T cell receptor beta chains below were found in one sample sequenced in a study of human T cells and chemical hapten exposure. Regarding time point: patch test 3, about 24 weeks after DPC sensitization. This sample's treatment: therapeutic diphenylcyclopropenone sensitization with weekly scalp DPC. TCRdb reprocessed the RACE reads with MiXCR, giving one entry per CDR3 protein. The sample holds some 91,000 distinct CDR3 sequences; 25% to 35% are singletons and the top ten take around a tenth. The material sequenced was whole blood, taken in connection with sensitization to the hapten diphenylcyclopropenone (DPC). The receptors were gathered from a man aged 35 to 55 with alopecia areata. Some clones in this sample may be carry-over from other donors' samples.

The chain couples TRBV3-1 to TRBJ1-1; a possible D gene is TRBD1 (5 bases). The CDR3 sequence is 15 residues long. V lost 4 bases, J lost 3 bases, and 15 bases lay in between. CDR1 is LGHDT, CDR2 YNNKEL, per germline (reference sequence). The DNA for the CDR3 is TGTGCCAGCAGCCCTCGACGCCAGGGCTACACTGAAGCTTTCTTT. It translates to CASSPRRQGYTEAFF. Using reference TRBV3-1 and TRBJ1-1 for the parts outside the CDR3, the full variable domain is DTAVSQTPKYLVTQMGNDKSIKCEQNLGHDTMYWYKQDSKKFLKIMFSYNNKELIINETVPNRFSPKSPDKAHLNLHINSLELGDSAVYFCASSPRRQGYTEAFFGQGTRLTVV.

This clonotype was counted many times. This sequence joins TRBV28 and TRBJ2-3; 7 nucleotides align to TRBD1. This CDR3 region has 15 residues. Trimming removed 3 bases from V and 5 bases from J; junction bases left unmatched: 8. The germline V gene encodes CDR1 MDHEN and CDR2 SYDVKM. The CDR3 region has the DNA TGTGCCAGCAGTTTTTTGACGACAGGGATAGATACGCAGTATTTT. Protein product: CASSFLTTGIDTQYF.

CDR3 sequence reads: CASSLNRDRQETQYF. CDR3 coding DNA: TGTGCCAGCAGCTTAAACCGGGACAGACAAGAGACCCAGTACTTC. The chain links TRBV7-9 to TRBJ2-5, with 7 bases lining up with TRBD1. V lost 2 bases, J lost 2 bases, and 5 bases stayed unmatched. Germline lookup yields CDR1 SEHNR and CDR2 FQNEAQ (reference sequence). The CDR3 is made up of 15 amino acids.

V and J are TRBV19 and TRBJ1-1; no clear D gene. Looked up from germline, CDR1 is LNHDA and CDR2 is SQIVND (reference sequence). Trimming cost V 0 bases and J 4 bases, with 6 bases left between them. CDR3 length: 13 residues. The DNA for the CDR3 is TGTGCCAGTAGTATAGATCTCGGCACTGAAGCTTTCTTT. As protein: CASSIDLGTEAFF.

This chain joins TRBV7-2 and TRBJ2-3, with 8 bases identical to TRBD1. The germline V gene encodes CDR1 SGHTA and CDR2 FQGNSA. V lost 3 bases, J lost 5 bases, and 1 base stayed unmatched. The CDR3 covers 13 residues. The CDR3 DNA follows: TGTGCCAGCAGCTTCGACAGGGGAGATACGCAGTATTTT. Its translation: CASSFDRGDTQYF.

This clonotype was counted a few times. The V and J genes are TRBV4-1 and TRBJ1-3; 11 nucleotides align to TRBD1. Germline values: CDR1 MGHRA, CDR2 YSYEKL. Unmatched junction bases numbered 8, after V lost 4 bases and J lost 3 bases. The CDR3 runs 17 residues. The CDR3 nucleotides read TGCGCCAGCAGCCGAGGAACCGGGACAGGGGGTGGAAACACCATATATTTT. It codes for CASSRGTGTGGGNTIYF.

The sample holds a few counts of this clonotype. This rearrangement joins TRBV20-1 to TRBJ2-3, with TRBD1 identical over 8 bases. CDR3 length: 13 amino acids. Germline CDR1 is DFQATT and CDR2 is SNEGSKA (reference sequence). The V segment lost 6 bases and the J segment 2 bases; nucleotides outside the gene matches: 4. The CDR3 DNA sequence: TGCAGTGCGTGGACAGGGCCCACAGATACGCAGTATTTT. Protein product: CSAWTGPTDTQYF.

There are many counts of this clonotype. CDR3 nucleotides: TGTGCCAGCAGTTACTTTACTAGCGGGAGAGGGGATGAGCAGTTCTTC. Its protein product is CASSYFTSGRGDEQFF. The V gene is TRBV6-6, the J gene TRBJ2-1; 11 bases map to TRBD2. Trimming took 1 base from V and 8 from J; bases not matched to a gene: 7. Germline lookup yields CDR1 MNHNY and CDR2 SVGAGI (reference sequence). CDR3 length equals 16 residues.

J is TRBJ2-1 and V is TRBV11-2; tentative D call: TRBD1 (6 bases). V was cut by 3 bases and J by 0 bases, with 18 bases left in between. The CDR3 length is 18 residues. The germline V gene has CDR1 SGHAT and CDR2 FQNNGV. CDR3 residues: CASSFPRGQHLSYNEQFF. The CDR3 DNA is TGTGCCAGCAGCTTCCCCCGAGGACAGCATCTCTCCTACAATGAGCAGTTCTTC. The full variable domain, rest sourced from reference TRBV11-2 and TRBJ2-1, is EAGVAQSPRYKIIEKRQSVAFWCNPISGHATLYWYQQILGQGPKLLIQFQNNGVVDDSQLPKDRFSAERLKGVDSTLKIQPAKLEDSAVYLCASSFPRGQHLSYNEQFFGPGTRLTVL.

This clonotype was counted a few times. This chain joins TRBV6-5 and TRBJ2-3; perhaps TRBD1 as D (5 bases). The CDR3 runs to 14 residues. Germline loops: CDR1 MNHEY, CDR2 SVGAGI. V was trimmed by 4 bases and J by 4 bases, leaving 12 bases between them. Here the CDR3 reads CASSFGQGSDTQYF. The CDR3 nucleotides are TGTGCCAGCAGTTTCGGCCAGGGCTCAGATACGCAGTATTTT.

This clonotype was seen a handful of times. This CDR3 is CATSDFSGSSTGELFF. DNA of the CDR3: TGTGCCACCAGTGATTTCTCCGGGAGTAGCACCGGGGAGCTGTTTTTT. The chain has TRBV24-1 and TRBJ2-2; a weak D match, TRBD2 (6 bases). Per the germline V gene, CDR1 is KGHDR and CDR2 is SFDVKD. The CDR3 extends over 16 amino acids. The V end was cut by 1 base, the J end by 4 bases, with 12 bases between.

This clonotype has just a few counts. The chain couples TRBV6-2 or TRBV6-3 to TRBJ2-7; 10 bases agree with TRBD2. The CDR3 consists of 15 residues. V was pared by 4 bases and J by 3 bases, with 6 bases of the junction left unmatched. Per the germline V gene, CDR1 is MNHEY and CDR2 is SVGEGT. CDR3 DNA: TGTGCCAGCAGTTTTACTAGCGGGGCAAGCTACGAGCAGTACTTC. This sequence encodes CASSFTSGASYEQYF.

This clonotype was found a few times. The CDR3: CAWSSQPTEAFF. The DNA of the CDR3 is TGTGCCTGGAGTTCGCAGCCCACTGAAGCTTTCTTT. This chain uses TRBV30 with TRBJ1-1, with D unclear. Germline lookup yields CDR1 GTSNPN and CDR2 SVGIG (reference sequence). V lost 2 bases to trimming and J lost 4 bases, with 8 bases between them. This CDR3 spans 12 amino acids.

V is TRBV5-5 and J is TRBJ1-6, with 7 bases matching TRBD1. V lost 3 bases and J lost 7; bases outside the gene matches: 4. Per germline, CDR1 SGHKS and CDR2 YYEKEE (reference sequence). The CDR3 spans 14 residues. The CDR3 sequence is CASSSPGQNSPLHF. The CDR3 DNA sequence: TGTGCCAGCAGCTCCCCGGGACAGAATTCACCCCTCCACTTT.

The DNA for the CDR3 is TGTGCCAGCAGCTTAACACCCAATCAAGAGACCCAGTACTTC. Its protein is CASSLTPNQETQYF. The chain employs TRBV7-8 and TRBJ2-5; no firm D call. Germline V gene data show CDR1 as SGHVS and CDR2 as FQNEAQ. The CDR3 is 14 residues long. V lost 2 bases, J lost 2 bases, and 9 bases lay in between.

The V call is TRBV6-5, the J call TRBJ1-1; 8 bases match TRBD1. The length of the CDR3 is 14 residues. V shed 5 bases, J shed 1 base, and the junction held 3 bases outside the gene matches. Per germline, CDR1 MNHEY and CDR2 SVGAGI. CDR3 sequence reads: CASSGDRQNTEAFF. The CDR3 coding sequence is TGTGCCAGCAGTGGGGACAGGCAGAACACTGAAGCTTTCTTT.

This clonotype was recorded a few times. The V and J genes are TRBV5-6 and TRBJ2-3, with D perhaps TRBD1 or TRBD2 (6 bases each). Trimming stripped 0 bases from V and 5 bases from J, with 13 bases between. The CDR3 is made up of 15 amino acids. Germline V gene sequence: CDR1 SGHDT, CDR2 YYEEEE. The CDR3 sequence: CASSLEARGGDTQYF. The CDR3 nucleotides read TGTGCCAGCAGCTTGGAAGCCAGGGGAGGAGATACGCAGTATTTT.

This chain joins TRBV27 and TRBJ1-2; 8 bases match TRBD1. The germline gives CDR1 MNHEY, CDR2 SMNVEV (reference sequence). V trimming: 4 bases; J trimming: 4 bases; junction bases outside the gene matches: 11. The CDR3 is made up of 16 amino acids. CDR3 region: CASSSYGTGKSYGYTF. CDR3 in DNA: TGTGCCAGCAGTTCCTATGGGACAGGAAAGTCCTATGGCTACACCTTC.

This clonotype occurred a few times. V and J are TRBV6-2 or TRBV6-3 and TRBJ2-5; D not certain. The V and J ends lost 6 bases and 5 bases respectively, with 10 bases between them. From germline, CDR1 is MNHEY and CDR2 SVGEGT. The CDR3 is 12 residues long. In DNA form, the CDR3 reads TGTGCCAGCAGCTCTAATTGGGAGACCCAGTACTTC. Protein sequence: CASSSNWETQYF.

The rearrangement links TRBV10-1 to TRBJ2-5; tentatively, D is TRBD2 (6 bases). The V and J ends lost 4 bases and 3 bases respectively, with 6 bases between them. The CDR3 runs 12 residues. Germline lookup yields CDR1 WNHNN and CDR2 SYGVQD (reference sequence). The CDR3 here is CASSAGEETQYF. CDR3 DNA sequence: TGCGCCAGCAGTGCGGGGGAAGAGACCCAGTACTTC.

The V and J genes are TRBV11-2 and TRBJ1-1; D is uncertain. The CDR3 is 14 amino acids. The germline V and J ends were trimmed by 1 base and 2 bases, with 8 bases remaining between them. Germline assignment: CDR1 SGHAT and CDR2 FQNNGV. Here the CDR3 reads CASSLGSANTEAFF. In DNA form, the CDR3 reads TGTGCCAGCAGCTTAGGCTCAGCAAACACTGAAGCTTTCTTT.

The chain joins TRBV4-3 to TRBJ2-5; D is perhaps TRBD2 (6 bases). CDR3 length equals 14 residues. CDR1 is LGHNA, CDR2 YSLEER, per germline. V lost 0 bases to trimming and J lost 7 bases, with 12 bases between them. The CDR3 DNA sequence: TGCGCCAGCAGCCAAGAGATGGACTACAGGACCCAGTACTTC. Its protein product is CASSQEMDYRTQYF.

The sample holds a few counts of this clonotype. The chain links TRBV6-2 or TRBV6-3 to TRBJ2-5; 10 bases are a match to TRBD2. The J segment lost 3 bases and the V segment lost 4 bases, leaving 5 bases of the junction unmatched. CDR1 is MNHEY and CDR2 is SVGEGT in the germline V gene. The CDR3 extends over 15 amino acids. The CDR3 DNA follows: TGTGCCAGCAGTTCCCGGACTAGCGGTAAAGAGACCCAGTACTTC. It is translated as CASSSRTSGKETQYF.

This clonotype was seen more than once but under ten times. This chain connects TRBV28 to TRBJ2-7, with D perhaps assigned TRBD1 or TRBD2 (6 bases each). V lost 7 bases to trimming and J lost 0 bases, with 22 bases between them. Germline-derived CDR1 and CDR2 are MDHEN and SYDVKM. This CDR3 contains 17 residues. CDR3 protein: CASNPLRGAVSSYEQYF. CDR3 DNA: TGTGCCAGCAACCCTCTAAGGGGGGCGGTAAGCTCCTACGAGCAGTACTTC.

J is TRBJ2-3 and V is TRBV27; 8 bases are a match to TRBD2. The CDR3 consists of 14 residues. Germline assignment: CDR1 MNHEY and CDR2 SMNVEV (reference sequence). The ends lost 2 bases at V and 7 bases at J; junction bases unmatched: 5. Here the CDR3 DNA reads TGTGCCAGCAGTTTAGCGGCGGGGGGAAATACGCAGTATTTT. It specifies CASSLAAGGNTQYF.

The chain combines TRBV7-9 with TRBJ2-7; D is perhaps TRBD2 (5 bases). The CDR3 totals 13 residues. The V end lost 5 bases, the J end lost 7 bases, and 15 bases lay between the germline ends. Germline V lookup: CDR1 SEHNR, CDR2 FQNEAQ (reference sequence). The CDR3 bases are TGTGCCAGCAGCCGTGGACTGACTGGGGAGCAGTACTTC. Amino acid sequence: CASSRGLTGEQYF.

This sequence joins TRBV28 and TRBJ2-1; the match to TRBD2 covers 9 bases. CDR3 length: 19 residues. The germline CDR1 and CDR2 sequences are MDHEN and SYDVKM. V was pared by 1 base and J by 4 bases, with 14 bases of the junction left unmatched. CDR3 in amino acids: CASSLFGSGRGLVYNEQFF. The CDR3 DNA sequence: TGTGCCAGCAGTTTATTTGGTAGCGGGAGAGGGTTGGTGTACAATGAGCAGTTCTTC.

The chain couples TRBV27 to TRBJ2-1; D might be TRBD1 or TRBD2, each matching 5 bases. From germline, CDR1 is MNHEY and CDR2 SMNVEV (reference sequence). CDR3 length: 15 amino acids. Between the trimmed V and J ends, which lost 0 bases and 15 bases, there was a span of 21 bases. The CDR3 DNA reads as TGTGCCAGCAGTTTATCGGCCCCTTCCGGGACCGACGGGTTCTTC. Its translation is CASSLSAPSGTDGFF.